Each of the 27 T cell receptor beta chains below was sequenced from the same sample in a study of T cell responses to AZD1222 COVID-19 vaccine. Method: immunoSEQ multiplex PCR; TCRdb's copy keeps in-frame clones and lacks some. The table includes around 100,000 clones, 85% to 95% detected once. Material: peripheral blood, obtained on day 0 of AZD1222 vaccination. The origin of the receptors is an adult in good health.

The chain couples TRBV28 to TRBJ2-5; D remains unclear. CDR3 length equals 14 residues. The V end lost 6 bases, the J end lost 2 bases, and 13 bases lay between the germline ends. Germline V gives CDR1 MDHEN, CDR2 SYDVKM. The CDR3 spells CASRVPTDQETQYF. The CDR3 DNA sequence: TGTGCCAGCAGGGTCCCGACGGATCAAGAGACCCAGTACTTC.

V is TRBV24-1 and J is TRBJ2-5, with 8 positions matching TRBD1. The trim removed 4 bases at V and 4 bases at J, leaving 7 bases unmatched. The CDR3 runs 15 residues. Germline CDR1 KGHDR, CDR2 SFDVKD. DNA for the CDR3: TGTGCCACCAGTGAACCTGGACAGGGTATAGAGACCCAGTACTTC. It yields the protein CATSEPGQGIETQYF.

The rearrangement links TRBV30 to TRBJ2-7, with D perhaps TRBD1 (6 bases). The germline gives CDR1 GTSNPN, CDR2 SVGIG (reference sequence). The CDR3 spans 12 residues. The germline V and J ends were trimmed by 8 bases and 4 bases, with 15 bases remaining between them. Written as DNA, the CDR3 is TGTGCCACCGAGGCAGGGGAGTACGAGCAGTACTTC. Translated: CATEAGEYEQYF.

This clone was observed a single time. This chain's CDR3 is CASSFFVGGNSYNEQFF. The DNA for the CDR3 is TGTGCCAGCAGTTTCTTCGTTGGGGGAAACTCCTACAATGAGCAGTTCTTC. This chain links TRBV28 with TRBJ2-1; tentatively, D is TRBD1 or TRBD2 (5 bases each). Germline CDR1 is MDHEN and CDR2 is SYDVKM. Trimming left V 3 bases short and J 0 bases short, with 15 bases between. The CDR3 is 17 amino acids.

This chain uses TRBV9 with TRBJ1-1; D gene uncertain. CDR1 and CDR2 (germline): SGDLS, YYNGEE. The CDR3 is 13 amino acids. V gave up 2 bases and J gave up 0 bases, with 5 bases separating them. The CDR3 protein is CASSVGMNTEAFF. CDR3 sequence (DNA): TGTGCCAGCAGCGTCGGGATGAACACTGAAGCTTTCTTT. Complete variable domain (other parts from reference TRBV9 and TRBJ1-1): DSGVTQTPKHLITATGQRVTLRCSPRSGDLSVYWYQQSLDQGLQFLIQYYNGEERAKGNILERFSAQQFPDLHSELNLSSLELGDSALYFCASSVGMNTEAFFGQGTRLTVV.

This clone was seen a single time. The J gene is TRBJ2-7, the V gene TRBV7-3, with 8 bases fitting TRBD2. The ends lost 0 bases at V and 6 bases at J; junction bases unmatched: 7. Per germline, CDR1 SGHTA and CDR2 FQGTGA. This CDR3 contains 15 residues. The CDR3: CASSLTSGLVSEQYF. The DNA of the CDR3 is TGTGCCAGCAGCTTAACGTCGGGACTAGTTTCCGAGCAGTACTTC. The entire variable domain, with the rest obtained from reference TRBV7-3 and TRBJ2-7, is as follows: GAGVSQTPSNKVTEKGKYVELRCDPISGHTALYWYRQSLGQGPEFLIYFQGTGAADDSGLPNDRFFAVRPEGSVSTLKIQRTERGDSAVYLCASSLTSGLVSEQYFGPGTRLTVT.

V is TRBV28 and J is TRBJ2-7; D remains ambiguous. In germline, CDR1 is MDHEN, CDR2 SYDVKM. V was clipped by 3 bases and J by 3 bases, with 6 bases between them. This CDR3 is 12 amino acids long. CDR3 amino acids: CASSFQNYEQYF. CDR3 DNA: TGTGCCAGCAGTTTCCAGAACTACGAGCAGTACTTC.

This chain uses TRBV5-1 with TRBJ2-7; D is possibly TRBD1 (7 bases). The length of the CDR3 is 14 residues. Germline V CDR1 and CDR2: SGHRS, YFSETQ. The V end was cut by 7 bases, the J end by 3 bases, with 17 bases between. The CDR3 DNA reads TGCGCCAGCGGACTTCAGGGGGGTGGCTACGAGCAGTACTTC. This encodes CASGLQGGGYEQYF.

This chain uses TRBV3-1 (or the pseudogene TRBV3-2) with TRBJ1-3, with D perhaps matching TRBD1 (6 bases). CDR3 length equals 15 residues. Germline V CDR1 and CDR2: LGHDT, YNNKEL (reference sequence). The V and J ends lost 3 bases and 3 bases respectively, with 12 bases between them. The CDR3, as DNA: TGTGCCAGCAGCCAGGGGGGGGCTAATGGAAACACCATATATTTT. This codes for CASSQGGANGNTIYF.

This clone was counted once. The genes are TRBV28 and TRBJ1-1; weak D call: TRBD1 (6 bases). The V and J ends lost 5 bases and 1 base respectively, with 11 bases between them. This CDR3 is 14 amino acids long. Germline CDR1 MDHEN, CDR2 SYDVKM. CDR3 sequence (DNA): TGTGCCAGCAGTGGCGGACAGAGGAACACTGAAGCTTTCTTT. Amino acids: CASSGGQRNTEAFF.

The V gene is TRBV5-1, the J gene TRBJ2-3; D remains ambiguous. The CDR3 runs 17 residues. V was trimmed by 0 bases and J by 3 bases, leaving 17 bases between them. Germline values: CDR1 SGHRS, CDR2 YFSETQ. This CDR3 is CASSLASGPLGTDTQYF. Here the CDR3 DNA reads TGCGCCAGCAGCTTGGCCTCGGGCCCTCTTGGGACAGATACGCAGTATTTT.

This clone was seen a single time. This chain joins TRBV5-6 and TRBJ1-1; D unclear. Looked up from germline, CDR1 is SGHDT and CDR2 is YYEEEE. The CDR3 extends over 12 amino acids. V lost 4 bases to trimming and J lost 8 bases, with 12 bases between them. CDR3 amino acids: CASSIYTEEAFF. The CDR3 bases are TGTGCCAGCAGCATTTACACGGAAGAAGCTTTCTTT.

The rearrangement links TRBV27 to TRBJ2-4; a possible D gene is TRBD2 (5 bases). Trimming cost V 7 bases and J 8 bases, with 18 bases left between them. CDR1 is MNHEY and CDR2 is SMNVEV in the germline V gene (reference sequence). The CDR3 consists of 14 residues. The CDR3 sequence: CASTPGYRLDIQYF. CDR3 coding DNA: TGTGCCAGCACCCCGGGGTACAGATTGGACATTCAGTACTTC.

The count of this clone is one. The V gene is TRBV7-3, the J gene TRBJ2-1; 7 nucleotides match TRBD1. Germline loops: CDR1 SGHTA, CDR2 FQGTGA. The trim removed 6 bases at V and 8 bases at J, leaving 4 bases unmatched. The CDR3 runs 12 residues. The CDR3: CASSLQGHEQFF. As DNA, the CDR3 is TGTGCCAGCAGTCTACAGGGGCATGAGCAGTTCTTC.

This rearrangement joins TRBV11-2 to TRBJ2-7; TRBD1 matches 7 bases. Germline CDR1 reads SGHAT; CDR2 reads FQNNGV. With 8 bases clipped from V and 2 bases from J, the junction kept 12 bases outside the gene matches. This CDR3 has 15 residues. The CDR3 loop reads CASATVDRAPYEQYF. The CDR3 nucleotides are TGTGCCAGCGCCACCGTTGACAGGGCTCCCTACGAGCAGTACTTC.

The V call is TRBV2, the J call TRBJ2-5; the match to TRBD2 covers 13 bases. This CDR3 has 16 amino acids. Germline-derived CDR1 and CDR2 are SNHLY and FYNNEI. V trimming: 4 bases; J trimming: 5 bases; junction bases outside the gene matches: 7. Written as DNA, the CDR3 is TGTGCCAGCAGTGGGTCGACTAGCGGGAGGAAGGAGACCCAGTACTTC. Amino acids: CASSGSTSGRKETQYF.

The rearrangement links TRBV6-2 or TRBV6-3 to TRBJ2-1, with D perhaps TRBD2 (5 bases). V was cut by 2 bases and J by 5 bases, with 10 bases left in between. The CDR3 covers 14 residues. The germline V gene encodes CDR1 MNHEY and CDR2 SVGEGT. Here the CDR3 reads CASSYAGINNEQFF. The CDR3 bases are TGTGCCAGCAGTTACGCCGGGATTAACAATGAGCAGTTCTTC.

The rearrangement links TRBV7-9 to TRBJ2-2; weak D call: TRBD2 (5 bases). CDR1 and CDR2 from the germline V gene are SEHNR and FQNEAQ (reference sequence). Trimming left V 1 base short and J 3 bases short, with 9 bases between. The CDR3 is 15 residues long. The CDR3 is CASSLGEGDTGELFF. The CDR3, as DNA: TGTGCCAGCAGCTTAGGTGAGGGCGACACCGGGGAGCTGTTTTTT.

V and J are TRBV5-4 and TRBJ1-1; tentatively, D is TRBD1 (6 bases). V gave up 0 bases and J gave up 1 base, with 10 bases separating them. This CDR3 has 15 amino acids. Germline V lookup: CDR1 SGHNT, CDR2 YYREEE (reference sequence). The CDR3 region has the DNA TGTGCCAGCAGCTTGGTAGGGACAAGGAACACTGAAGCTTTCTTT. Translating it yields CASSLVGTRNTEAFF.

V gene TRBV6-4 combines with J gene TRBJ1-1; D remains unclear. Germline V CDR1 and CDR2: MRHNA, SNTAGT. Trimming removed 2 bases at V and 1 base at J, with 5 bases between. This CDR3 spans 13 amino acids. CDR3 nucleotides: TGTGCCAGCAGTGACGGGGAGAACACTGAAGCTTTCTTT. As protein: CASSDGENTEAFF.

The chain carries TRBV19 and TRBJ1-2, with TRBD1 matching 7 bases. Germline-derived CDR1 and CDR2 are LNHDA and SQIVND (reference sequence). This CDR3 is 15 amino acids long. V lost 5 bases, J lost 4 bases, and 10 bases stayed unmatched. Here the CDR3 DNA reads TGTGCCAGTAGTTTCCTTGGACAGGACCCCTATGGCTACACCTTC. It is translated as CASSFLGQDPYGYTF.

The rearrangement links TRBV19 to TRBJ1-3, with D unresolved. V shed 7 bases and J shed 0 bases, with 10 bases lying between them. The CDR3 is made up of 14 amino acids. Germline values: CDR1 LNHDA, CDR2 SQIVND (reference sequence). The DNA of the CDR3 is TGTGCCAGTATGACAACATTCTCTGGAAACACCATATATTTT. Translation: CASMTTFSGNTIYF.

The chain has TRBV28 and TRBJ2-3; D unresolved. Deletions cut 6 bases from V and 4 bases from J, with 8 bases between. In germline, CDR1 is MDHEN, CDR2 SYDVKM. This CDR3 has 12 residues. The DNA of the CDR3 is TGTGCCAGCAGCTACCTTGCAGATACGCAGTATTTT. This translates into CASSYLADTQYF.

The chain has TRBV2 and TRBJ2-1; no firm D call. CDR3 length: 13 amino acids. The V end lost 9 bases, the J end lost 6 bases, and 15 bases lay between the germline ends. Germline CDR1 SNHLY, CDR2 FYNNEI. CDR3 sequence reads: CARRGNILNEQFF. Here the CDR3 DNA reads TGTGCCAGGAGAGGTAACATTCTCAATGAGCAGTTCTTC.

CDR3 in DNA: TGTGCCAGCAGTTTAGTGGATTATAGCAATCAGCCCCAGCATTTT. Translation: CASSLVDYSNQPQHF. This chain joins TRBV27 and TRBJ1-5; D is unclear. V was shortened by 2 bases and J by 0 bases, with 8 bases between the two germline ends. This CDR3 spans 15 amino acids. The germline CDR1 and CDR2 sequences are MNHEY and SMNVEV (reference sequence).

The V call is TRBV28, the J call TRBJ2-4, with 8 bases lining up with TRBD2. Trimming cost V 3 bases and J 5 bases; bases outside gene matches: 9. Germline CDR1 is MDHEN and CDR2 is SYDVKM. CDR3 length equals 16 residues. CDR3 region: CASSFRGLGSENIQYF. CDR3 sequence (DNA): TGTGCCAGCAGTTTCCGGGGACTAGGTTCCGAAAACATTCAGTACTTC.

V gene TRBV11-2 combines with J gene TRBJ2-7; 10 bases are shared with TRBD1. V gave up 3 bases and J gave up 4 bases; unmatched junction bases: 6. CDR3 length: 15 amino acids. CDR1 and CDR2 (germline): SGHAT, FQNNGV. The CDR3 sequence is CASSFGTGEGYEQYF. The CDR3 DNA sequence: TGTGCCAGCAGCTTCGGGACAGGGGAAGGGTACGAGCAGTACTTC.